The clone carrying this T cell receptor beta chain was found a few times. Its antigen is as yet unknown. The authors reverse transcribed all of the isolated RNA, so sequencing captured expressed TCRB transcripts. The table came from immunoSEQ multiplex PCR; TCRdb's copy has only in-frame clones and leaves some out. The sample has hundreds of thousands of clones, more than 12% seen once. These data are taken from a study of beta chain features in type 1 diabetes. One heparinised draw of blood, averaging about 120 mL, came from each donor. Sorted CD4+ subsets: naive, central memory, regulatory, stem cell-like memory (CD45RO/CCR7/CD25/CD127/CD95/CD27 panel). Purities in excess of 98% were seen in all sorted populations. Study results and caveats: Shorter TCRB CDR3s, moderately but significantly so, marked every one of the four CD4+ subsets in Type 1 diabetes patients. There was a possibility that cDNA sequencing over-represented cells with high TCR expression.

This CDR3 contains 13 residues. Between the trimmed V and J ends, which lost 4 bases and 12 bases, there was a span of 16 bases. Per germline, CDR1 ENHRY and CDR2 SYGVKD. The specimen sequenced was naive CD4+ T cells from blood. The rearrangement uses TRBV10-3 and TRBJ2-1; perhaps TRBD2 as D (5 bases). The sequence derives from a young man with type 1 diabetes. The CDR3 loop reads CAISGTSPTAQFF. The DNA for the CDR3 is TGTGCCATCAGTGGTACTAGTCCGACGGCGCAGTTCTTC.